The 21 T cell receptor beta chains below all came from one sample that was sequenced in a study of OX40 agonist ivuxolimab in advanced cancers. Assay used: immunoSEQ multiplex PCR; TCRdb lists only in-frame clones, some missing. The sample gives under 50,000 clones, 88% of which show up once; about 50% is in the top ten. Sequencing was performed on CD4+ or CD8+ T cells sorted from blood, taken in a trial of the OX40 agonist ivuxolimab. All receptors derive from an adult with an advanced solid tumor such as melanoma, head and neck, liver or kidney cancer.

This chain links TRBV19 with TRBJ1-4; 7 bases align to TRBD1. Germline values: CDR1 LNHDA, CDR2 SQIVND (reference sequence). The V and J ends lost 6 bases and 4 bases, in that order; junction bases with no gene match: 5. This CDR3 contains 14 residues. CDR3 sequence: CASSNRDSNEKLFF. CDR3 DNA: TGTGCCAGTAGCAACCGGGACAGTAATGAAAAACTGTTTTTT.

The rearrangement links TRBV30 to TRBJ2-3; D remains unclear. CDR3 length: 13 residues. Trimming pared 1 base from V and 0 bases from J, leaving 5 bases between. Germline V gives CDR1 GTSNPN, CDR2 SVGIG (reference sequence). CDR3 sequence: CAWSGASTDTQYF. DNA of the CDR3: TGTGCCTGGAGTGGTGCTAGCACAGATACGCAGTATTTT.

The J gene is TRBJ2-3, the V gene TRBV30; 11 bases line up with TRBD2. V shed 2 bases, J shed 5 bases, and the junction held 6 bases outside the gene matches. Germline CDR1 and CDR2: GTSNPN and SVGIG (reference sequence). CDR3 length: 15 amino acids. DNA for the CDR3: TGTGCCTGGAGTCCCAGGCTAGCGGGAGGAGATACGCAGTATTTT. It codes for CAWSPRLAGGDTQYF.

The V gene is TRBV19, the J gene TRBJ2-3; 7 bases line up with TRBD2. CDR3 length: 15 amino acids. With 6 bases clipped from V and 2 bases from J, the junction kept 8 bases outside the gene matches. Per germline, CDR1 LNHDA and CDR2 SQIVND (reference sequence). The CDR3 bases are TGTGCCAGTAGGCGAGCTAGCGGTTACACAGATACGCAGTATTTT. It translates to CASRRASGYTDTQYF.

This clone showed up just a few times. The chain couples TRBV5-8 to TRBJ1-2; 7 bases are a match to TRBD1. The V gene end was trimmed by 5 bases and the J gene end by 6 bases; junction bases not matched to a gene: 7. This CDR3 contains 13 residues. The germline gives CDR1 SGHTS, CDR2 YDEGEE. CDR3 sequence reads: CASRLTGLDGYTF. The CDR3, as DNA: TGTGCCAGCAGGTTGACAGGGTTGGATGGCTACACCTTC. The full variable domain, in which reference TRBV5-8 and TRBJ1-2 provide the parts outside the CDR3, is EAGVTQSPTHLIKTRGQQATLRCSPISGHTSVYWYQQALGLGLQFLLWYDEGEERNRGNFPPRFSGRQFPNYSSELNVNALELEDSALYLCASRLTGLDGYTFGSGTRLTVV.

The chain employs TRBV11-3 and TRBJ2-5; 11 bases align to TRBD2. Germline values: CDR1 SGHNT, CDR2 YENEEA. The junction had 6 bases not matched to a gene; V was cut back by 4 bases and J by 2 bases. The CDR3 has 16 residues. CDR3 coding DNA: TGTGCCAGCAGCTCTAGAGGGACTAGCGGACAAGAGACCCAGTACTTC. It is translated as CASSSRGTSGQETQYF.

The rearrangement uses TRBV4-1 and TRBJ1-2; 8 bases agree with TRBD1. The trim removed 2 bases at V and 0 bases at J, leaving 14 bases unmatched. CDR3 length: 19 residues. Germline CDR1 MGHRA, CDR2 YSYEKL. CDR3 DNA: TGCGCCAGCAGCCAAACTACGACCGGGACAGGAGGTCCTAACTATGGCTACACCTTC. Protein: CASSQTTTGTGGPNYGYTF.

The V gene is TRBV11-2, the J gene TRBJ2-4, with 14 bases aligning to TRBD2. CDR3 length: 17 residues. Trimming removed 4 bases from V and 7 bases from J; junction bases left unmatched: 9. Germline V gene lookup returns CDR1 SGHAT and CDR2 FQNNGV. DNA for the CDR3: TGTGCCAGCAGCTCAGGACTAGCGGGAGGTCACCCGAACATTCAGTACTTC. It translates to CASSSGLAGGHPNIQYF. Based on the CDR3 plus reference TRBV11-2 and TRBJ2-4, the full variable domain is EAGVAQSPRYKIIEKRQSVAFWCNPISGHATLYWYQQILGQGPKLLIQFQNNGVVDDSQLPKDRFSAERLKGVDSTLKIQPAKLEDSAVYLCASSSGLAGGHPNIQYFGAGTRLSVL.

This rearrangement joins TRBV18 to TRBJ2-5; D is ambiguous. Trimming cost V 2 bases and J 3 bases, with 4 bases left between them. This CDR3 spans 12 amino acids. The germline V gene has CDR1 KGHSH and CDR2 LQKENI. This CDR3 reads CASSPIKETQYF. The CDR3 DNA sequence: TGTGCCAGCTCACCAATTAAAGAGACCCAGTACTTC.

The V gene is TRBV9, the J gene TRBJ2-3; TRBD1 might be the D (5 bases). The germline V gene encodes CDR1 SGDLS and CDR2 YYNGEE. Trimming pared 0 bases from V and 4 bases from J, leaving 12 bases between. This CDR3 has 15 residues. In nucleotides, the CDR3 is TGTGCCAGCAGCGTAGCTGGGGCATGGGCAGATACGCAGTATTTT. Encoded protein: CASSVAGAWADTQYF. Based on the CDR3 plus reference TRBV9 and TRBJ2-3, the full variable domain is DSGVTQTPKHLITATGQRVTLRCSPRSGDLSVYWYQQSLDQGLQFLIQYYNGEERAKGNILERFSAQQFPDLHSELNLSSLELGDSALYFCASSVAGAWADTQYFGPGTRLTVL.

The V call is TRBV19, the J call TRBJ2-4; TRBD1 might be the D (6 bases). Trimming left V 3 bases short and J 9 bases short, with 18 bases between. Per the germline V gene, CDR1 is LNHDA and CDR2 is SQIVND (reference sequence). The CDR3 sequence is 15 residues long. The CDR3 sequence is CASSIRDTSMAIQYF. The DNA for the CDR3 is TGTGCCAGTAGTATCCGGGACACCTCCATGGCCATTCAGTACTTC. The variable domain in full, with the rest retrieved from reference TRBV19 and TRBJ2-4, is DGGITQSPKYLFRKEGQNVTLSCEQNLNHDAMYWYRQDPGQGLRLIYYSQIVNDFQKGDIAEGYSVSREKKESFPLTVTSAQKNPTAFYLCASSIRDTSMAIQYFGAGTRLSVL.

Concerning this clone itself: Its ends do not fully match the called genes, so a read error is possible. The rearrangement joins TRBV2 to TRBJ1-6, with a weak D call TRBD1 (6 bases). CDR3 length equals 13 residues. Germline assignment: CDR1 SNHLY and CDR2 FYNNEI. The CDR3 spells CASSESPKGTRRF. The CDR3 bases are TGTGCCAGCAGTGAAAGCCCAAAAGGGACAAGGCGCTTT. Full variable domain (missing parts from reference TRBV2 and TRBJ1-6): EPEVTQTPSHQVTQMGQEVILRCVPISNHLYFYWYRQILGQKVEFLVSFYNNEISEKSEIFDDQFSVERPDGSNFTLKIRSTKLEDSAMYFCASSESPKGTRRFGNGTRLTVT.

The chain uses TRBV30 and TRBJ1-4; no clear D gene. Trimming pared 2 bases from V and 1 base from J, leaving 8 bases between. The CDR3 contains 14 residues. CDR1 GTSNPN and CDR2 SVGIG come from the germline V gene (reference sequence). DNA for the CDR3: TGTGCCTGGAGTAAAAGCCGAACTAATGAAAAACTGTTTTTT. Translated, it gives CAWSKSRTNEKLFF.

The rearrangement uses TRBV28 and TRBJ1-2; TRBD1 matches at 12 bases. V lost 5 bases, J lost 8 bases, and 6 bases stayed unmatched. There are 14 residues in the CDR3. CDR1 is MDHEN and CDR2 is SYDVKM in the germline V gene. CDR3 coding DNA: TGTGCCAGCAGTCCGGGACAGGGGGCGTGGGGCTACACCTTC. Its protein product is CASSPGQGAWGYTF.

The chain is built from TRBV28 and TRBJ2-7, with unresolved D. Trimming left V 7 bases short and J 4 bases short, with 8 bases between. This CDR3 is 11 amino acids long. Germline-derived CDR1 and CDR2 are MDHEN and SYDVKM. The CDR3 spells CASTLNYEQYF. For the CDR3, the DNA is TGTGCCAGCACCCTGAATTACGAGCAGTACTTC.

DNA of the CDR3: TGTGCCAGCAGCTTCTCGGGGCCCCTCCATGAAAAACTGTTTTTT. This gives the protein CASSFSGPLHEKLFF. The rearrangement links TRBV28 to TRBJ1-4, with a tentative D call TRBD1 (5 bases). V was pared by 6 bases and J by 6 bases, with 17 bases between. This CDR3 region has 15 residues. Germline V gene data show CDR1 as MDHEN and CDR2 as SYDVKM.

The count of this clone is one. The chain is built from TRBV9 and TRBJ2-1; TRBD2 matches at 8 bases. The CDR3 totals 17 residues. The V gene's germline CDR1 is SGDLS and CDR2 YYNGEE. The ends lost 1 base at V and 1 base at J; junction bases unmatched: 7. In DNA, the CDR3 is TGTGCCAGCAGCGTACCCTCTAGCGGGTCTTCCTACAATGAGCAGTTCTTC. It translates to CASSVPSSGSSYNEQFF.

The rearrangement uses TRBV28 and TRBJ2-1; no clear D gene. CDR1 and CDR2 from the germline V gene are MDHEN and SYDVKM. V lost 1 base to trimming and J lost 9 bases, with 4 bases between them. There are 11 residues in the CDR3. The CDR3 sequence: CASSLSREQFF. The CDR3 bases are TGTGCCAGCAGTTTATCCCGTGAGCAGTTCTTC.

The rearrangement uses TRBV27 and TRBJ2-1, with D unresolved. The CDR3 is 15 residues long. Germline assignment: CDR1 MNHEY and CDR2 SMNVEV (reference sequence). The germline V and J ends were trimmed by 0 bases and 9 bases, with 15 bases remaining between them. The CDR3 bases are TGTGCCAGCAGTTTATCAGTCCCCGCAGTCGGTGAGCAGTTCTTC. It specifies CASSLSVPAVGEQFF.

The V and J genes are TRBV5-4 and TRBJ2-1; 8 nucleotides match TRBD1. CDR3 length: 16 residues. From germline, CDR1 is SGHNT and CDR2 YYREEE (reference sequence). V gave up 0 bases and J gave up 4 bases; unmatched junction bases: 6. The CDR3 sequence is CASSLAGGARYNEQFF. The CDR3 DNA is TGTGCCAGCAGCTTGGCAGGGGGCGCGAGATACAATGAGCAGTTCTTC.

The CDR3 sequence is CASSLDQGARRAFF. The CDR3 DNA follows: TGTGCCAGCAGCTTGGATCAGGGGGCCAGGAGGGCTTTCTTT. This chain connects TRBV5-6 to TRBJ1-1, with 8 bases fitting TRBD1. There are 14 residues in the CDR3. Trimming cost V 0 bases and J 11 bases; bases outside gene matches: 9. In germline, CDR1 is SGHDT, CDR2 YYEEEE.